The source of this T cell receptor (beta chain) is a study of blood T cell repertoires in COVID-19. The data were produced by immunoSEQ multiplex PCR, yet TCRdb's version contains in-frame clones alone and is incomplete. The sample carries about 78,000 clones, roughly nine tenths recorded once. This clone appeared once. The origin of this receptor is a woman aged 60-70 years with acute or convalescent COVID-19. The material sequenced was peripheral blood.

CDR3: CASRLEGGENTEAFF. CDR3 sequence (DNA): TGTGCAAGTCGCTTAGAGGGAGGGGAGAACACTGAAGCTTTCTTT. This chain links TRBV12-2 with TRBJ1-1. TRBV12-2 is a pseudogene locus. The CDR3 extends over 15 amino acids.